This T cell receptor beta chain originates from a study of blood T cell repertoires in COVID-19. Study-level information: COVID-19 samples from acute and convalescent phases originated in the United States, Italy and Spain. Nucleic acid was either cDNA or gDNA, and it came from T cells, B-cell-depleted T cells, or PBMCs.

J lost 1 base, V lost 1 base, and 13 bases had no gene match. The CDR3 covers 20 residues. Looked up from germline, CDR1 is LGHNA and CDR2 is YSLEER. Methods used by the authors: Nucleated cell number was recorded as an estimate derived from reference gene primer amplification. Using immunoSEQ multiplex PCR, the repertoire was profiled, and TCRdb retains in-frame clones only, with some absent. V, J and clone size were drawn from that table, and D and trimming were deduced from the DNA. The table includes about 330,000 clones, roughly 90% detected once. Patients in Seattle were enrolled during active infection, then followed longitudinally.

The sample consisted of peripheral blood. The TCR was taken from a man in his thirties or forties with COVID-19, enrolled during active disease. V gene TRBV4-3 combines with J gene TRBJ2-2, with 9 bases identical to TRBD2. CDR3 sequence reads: CASSQVLGIAGVGNTGELFF. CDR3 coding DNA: TGCGCCAGCAGCCAAGTGTTAGGAATAGCGGGAGTAGGGAACACCGGGGAGCTGTTTTTT.